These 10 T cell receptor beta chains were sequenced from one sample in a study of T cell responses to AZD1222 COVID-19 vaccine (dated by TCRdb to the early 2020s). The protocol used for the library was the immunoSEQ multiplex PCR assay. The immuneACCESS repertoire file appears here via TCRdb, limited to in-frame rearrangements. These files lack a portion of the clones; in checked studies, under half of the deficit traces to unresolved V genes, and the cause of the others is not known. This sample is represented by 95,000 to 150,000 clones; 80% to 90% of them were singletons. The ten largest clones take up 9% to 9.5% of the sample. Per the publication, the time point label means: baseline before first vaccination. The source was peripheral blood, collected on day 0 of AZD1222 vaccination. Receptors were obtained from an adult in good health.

The CDR3 nucleotides read TGTGCCTGGGTAGGGGGCGGTTCGGATTCACCCCTCCACTTT. Translation gives CAWVGGGSDSPLHF. The chain links TRBV30 to TRBJ1-6, with 7 bases lining up with TRBD1. This CDR3 contains 14 residues. Germline trimming cut 5 bases from V and 8 bases from J; bases unmatched to any gene: 9. CDR1 is GTSNPN and CDR2 is SVGIG in the germline V gene (reference sequence).

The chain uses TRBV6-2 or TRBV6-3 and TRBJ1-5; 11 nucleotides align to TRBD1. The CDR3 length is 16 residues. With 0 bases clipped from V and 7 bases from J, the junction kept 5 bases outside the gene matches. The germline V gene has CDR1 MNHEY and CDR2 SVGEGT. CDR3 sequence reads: CASSYSRTGGGQPQHF. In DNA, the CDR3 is TGTGCCAGCAGTTACTCTAGGACAGGGGGCGGACAGCCCCAGCATTTT.

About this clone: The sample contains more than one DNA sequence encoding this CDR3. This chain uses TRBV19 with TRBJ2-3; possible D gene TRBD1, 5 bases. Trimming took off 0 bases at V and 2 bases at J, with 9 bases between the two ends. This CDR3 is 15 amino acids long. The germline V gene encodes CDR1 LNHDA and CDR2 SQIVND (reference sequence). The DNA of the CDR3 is TGTGCCAGTAGTATAGATAACAGGTACACAGATACGCAGTATTTT. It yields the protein CASSIDNRYTDTQYF.

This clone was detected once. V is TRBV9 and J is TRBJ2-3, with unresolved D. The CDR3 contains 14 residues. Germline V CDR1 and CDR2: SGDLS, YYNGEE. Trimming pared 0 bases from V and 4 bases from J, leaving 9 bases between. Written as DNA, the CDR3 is TGTGCCAGCAGCGTAGATTCCCACCCAGATACGCAGTATTTT. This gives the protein CASSVDSHPDTQYF.

The CDR3 here is CASSQEHRGPTEAFF. CDR3 in DNA: TGCGCCAGCAGCCAAGAACACCGGGGACCCACTGAAGCTTTCTTT. This chain uses TRBV4-3 with TRBJ1-1; possible D gene TRBD1, 5 bases. Deletions cut 0 bases from V and 4 bases from J, with 12 bases between. The CDR3 runs to 15 residues. Germline V gives CDR1 LGHNA, CDR2 YSLEER.

CDR3 coding DNA: TGTGCCAGCAGGTCTCCGGGTCGGGACACCGGGGAGCTGTTTTTT. Translated: CASRSPGRDTGELFF. This chain uses TRBV27 with TRBJ2-2; D remains unclear. The V end was cut by 6 bases, the J end by 3 bases, with 14 bases between. Germline CDR1 reads MNHEY; CDR2 reads SMNVEV (reference sequence). The CDR3 sequence is 15 residues long.

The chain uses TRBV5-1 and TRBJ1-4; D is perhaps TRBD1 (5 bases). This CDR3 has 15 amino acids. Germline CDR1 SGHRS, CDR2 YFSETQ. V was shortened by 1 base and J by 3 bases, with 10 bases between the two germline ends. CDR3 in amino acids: CASSLSGGSNEKLFF. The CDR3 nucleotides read TGCGCCAGCAGCTTGTCGGGGGGTTCTAATGAAAAACTGTTTTTT.

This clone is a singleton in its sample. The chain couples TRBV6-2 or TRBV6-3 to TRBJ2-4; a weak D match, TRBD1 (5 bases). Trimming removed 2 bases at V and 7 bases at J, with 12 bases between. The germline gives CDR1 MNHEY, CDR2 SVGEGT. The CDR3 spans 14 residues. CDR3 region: CASSYNRLRNIQYF. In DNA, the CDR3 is TGTGCCAGCAGTTACAACAGGCTTCGGAACATTCAGTACTTC.

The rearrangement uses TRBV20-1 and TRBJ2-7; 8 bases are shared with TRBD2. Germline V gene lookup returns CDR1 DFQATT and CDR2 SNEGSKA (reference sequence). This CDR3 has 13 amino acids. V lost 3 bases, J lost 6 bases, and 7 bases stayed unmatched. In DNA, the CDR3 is TGCAGTGCTAGTTCTGGCGGGAGGCCCGAGCAGTACTTC. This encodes CSASSGGRPEQYF.

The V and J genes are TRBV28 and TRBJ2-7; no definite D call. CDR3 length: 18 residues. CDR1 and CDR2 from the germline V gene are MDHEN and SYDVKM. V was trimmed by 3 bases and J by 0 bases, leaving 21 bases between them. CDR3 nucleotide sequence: TGTGCCAGCAGTTTCTATCCCATCGGCGGTAGGAGCTCCTACGAGCAGTACTTC. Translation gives CASSFYPIGGRSSYEQYF. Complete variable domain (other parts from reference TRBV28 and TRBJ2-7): DVKVTQSSRYLVKRTGEKVFLECVQDMDHENMFWYRQDPGLGLRLIYFSYDVKMKEKGDIPEGYSVSREKKERFSLILESASTNQTSMYLCASSFYPIGGRSSYEQYFGPGTRLTVT.